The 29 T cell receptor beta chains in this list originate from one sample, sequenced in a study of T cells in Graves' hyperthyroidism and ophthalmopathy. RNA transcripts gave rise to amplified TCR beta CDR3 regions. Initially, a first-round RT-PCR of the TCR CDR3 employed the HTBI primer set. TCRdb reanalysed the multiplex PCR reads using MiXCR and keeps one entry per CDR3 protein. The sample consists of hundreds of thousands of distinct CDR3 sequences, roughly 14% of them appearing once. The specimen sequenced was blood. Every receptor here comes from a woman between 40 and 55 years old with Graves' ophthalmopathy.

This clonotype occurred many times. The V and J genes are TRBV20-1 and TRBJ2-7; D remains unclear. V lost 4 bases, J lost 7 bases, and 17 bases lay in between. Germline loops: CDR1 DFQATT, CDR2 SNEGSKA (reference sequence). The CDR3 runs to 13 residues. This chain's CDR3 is CSAILRQDGEQYF. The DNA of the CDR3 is TGCAGTGCTATCCTCCGCCAGGATGGGGAGCAGTACTTC.

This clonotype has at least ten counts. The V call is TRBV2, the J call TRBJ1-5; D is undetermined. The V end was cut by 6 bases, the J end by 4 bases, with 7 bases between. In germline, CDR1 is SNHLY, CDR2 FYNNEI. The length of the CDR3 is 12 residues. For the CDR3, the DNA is TGTGCCAGCAGAAGGGAAAATCAGCCCCAGCATTTT. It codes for CASRRENQPQHF. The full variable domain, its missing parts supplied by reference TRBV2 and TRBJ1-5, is EPEVTQTPSHQVTQMGQEVILRCVPISNHLYFYWYRQILGQKVEFLVSFYNNEISEKSEIFDDQFSVERPDGSNFTLKIRSTKLEDSAMYFCASRRENQPQHFGDGTRLSIL.

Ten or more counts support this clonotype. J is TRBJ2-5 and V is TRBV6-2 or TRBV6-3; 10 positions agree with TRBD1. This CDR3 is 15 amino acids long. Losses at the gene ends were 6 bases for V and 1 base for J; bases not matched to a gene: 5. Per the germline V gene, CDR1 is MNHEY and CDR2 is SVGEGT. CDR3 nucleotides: TGTGCCAGCAGCTCCGGGACAGGGGTCCAAGAGACCCAGTACTTC. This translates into CASSSGTGVQETQYF.

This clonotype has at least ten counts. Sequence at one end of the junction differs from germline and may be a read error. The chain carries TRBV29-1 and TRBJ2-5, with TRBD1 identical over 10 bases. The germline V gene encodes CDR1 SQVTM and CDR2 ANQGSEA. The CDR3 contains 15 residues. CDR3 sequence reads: CSGEAGQGRQETQYF. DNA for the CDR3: TGCAGCGGTGAAGCGGGACAGGGGCGTCAAGAGACCCAGTACTTC.

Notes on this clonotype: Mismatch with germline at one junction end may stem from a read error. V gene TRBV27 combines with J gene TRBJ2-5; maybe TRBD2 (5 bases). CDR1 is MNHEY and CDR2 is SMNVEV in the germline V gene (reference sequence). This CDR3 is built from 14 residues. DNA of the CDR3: TGTGCCAGCGGTTTGTCCCTCCGGGGTGAGACCCAGTACTTC. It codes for CASGLSLRGETQYF.

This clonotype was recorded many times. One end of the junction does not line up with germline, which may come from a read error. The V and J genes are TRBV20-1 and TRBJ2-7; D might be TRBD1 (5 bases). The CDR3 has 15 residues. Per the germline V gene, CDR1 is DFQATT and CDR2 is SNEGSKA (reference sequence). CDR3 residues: CSARYPVGPSDEQYF. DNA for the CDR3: TGCAGTGCTAGATACCCCGTGGGGCCCTCCGACGAGCAGTACTTC.

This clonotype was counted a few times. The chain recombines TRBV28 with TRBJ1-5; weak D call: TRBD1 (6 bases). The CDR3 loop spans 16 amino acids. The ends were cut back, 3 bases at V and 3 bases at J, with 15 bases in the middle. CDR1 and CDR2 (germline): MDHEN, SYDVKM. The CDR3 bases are TGTGCCAGCAGTTTGGCATTTCGGACAGACAATCAGCCCCAGCATTTT. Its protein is CASSLAFRTDNQPQHF. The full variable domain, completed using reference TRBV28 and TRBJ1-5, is DVKVTQSSRYLVKRTGEKVFLECVQDMDHENMFWYRQDPGLGLRLIYFSYDVKMKEKGDIPEGYSVSREKKERFSLILESASTNQTSMYLCASSLAFRTDNQPQHFGDGTRLSIL.

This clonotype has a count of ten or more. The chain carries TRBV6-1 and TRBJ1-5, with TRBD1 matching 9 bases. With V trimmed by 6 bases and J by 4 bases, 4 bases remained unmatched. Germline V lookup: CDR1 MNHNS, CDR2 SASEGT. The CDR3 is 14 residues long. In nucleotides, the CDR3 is TGTGCCAGCAGGGAGGGACAGGGTAATCAGCCCCAGCATTTT. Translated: CASREGQGNQPQHF.

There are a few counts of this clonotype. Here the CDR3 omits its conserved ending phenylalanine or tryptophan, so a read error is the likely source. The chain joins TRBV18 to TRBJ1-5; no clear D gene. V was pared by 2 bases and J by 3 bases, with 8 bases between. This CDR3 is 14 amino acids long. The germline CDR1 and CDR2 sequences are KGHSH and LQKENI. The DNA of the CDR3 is TGTGCCAGCTCACCAGGGCAGAACAATCAGCCCCAGCATCTT. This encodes CASSPGQNNQPQHL.

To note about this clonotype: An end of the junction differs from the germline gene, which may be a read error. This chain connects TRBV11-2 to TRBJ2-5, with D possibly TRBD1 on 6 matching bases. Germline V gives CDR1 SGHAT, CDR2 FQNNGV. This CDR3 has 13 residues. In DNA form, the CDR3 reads TGTGTCAGCAGCTCCGGGACAACCAATTCCCAGTACTTC. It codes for CVSSSGTTNSQYF. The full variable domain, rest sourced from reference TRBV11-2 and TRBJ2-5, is EAGVAQSPRYKIIEKRQSVAFWCNPISGHATLYWYQQILGQGPKLLIQFQNNGVVDDSQLPKDRFSAERLKGVDSTLKIQPAKLEDSAVYLCVSSSGTTNSQYFGPGTRLLVL.

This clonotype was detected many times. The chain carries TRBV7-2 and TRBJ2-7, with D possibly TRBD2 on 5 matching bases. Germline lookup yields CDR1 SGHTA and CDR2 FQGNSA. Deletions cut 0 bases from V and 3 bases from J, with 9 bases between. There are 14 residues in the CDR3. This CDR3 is CASSLAFGNYEQYF. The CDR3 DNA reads TGTGCCAGCAGCTTAGCCTTCGGGAACTACGAGCAGTACTTC.

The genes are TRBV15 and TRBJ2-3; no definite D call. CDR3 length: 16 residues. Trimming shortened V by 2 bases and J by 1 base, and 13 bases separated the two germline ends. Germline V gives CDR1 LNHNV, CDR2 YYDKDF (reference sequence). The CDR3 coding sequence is TGTGCCACCAGCAGATCAACGGGTTCCCGCACAGATACGCAGTATTTT. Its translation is CATSRSTGSRTDTQYF. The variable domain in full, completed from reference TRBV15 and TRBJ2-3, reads DAMVIQNPRYQVTQFGKPVTLSCSQTLNHNVMYWYQQKSSQAPKLLFHYYDKDFNNEADTPDNFQSRRPNTSFCFLDIRSPGLGDTAMYLCATSRSTGSRTDTQYFGPGTRLTVL.

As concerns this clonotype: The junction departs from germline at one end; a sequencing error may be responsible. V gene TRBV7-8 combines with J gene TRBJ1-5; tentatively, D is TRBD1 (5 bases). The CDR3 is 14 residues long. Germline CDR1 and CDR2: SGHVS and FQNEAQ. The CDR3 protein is CANSLFRGNQPQHF. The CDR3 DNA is TGTGCCAACAGCTTGTTCAGGGGCAATCAGCCCCAGCATTTT.

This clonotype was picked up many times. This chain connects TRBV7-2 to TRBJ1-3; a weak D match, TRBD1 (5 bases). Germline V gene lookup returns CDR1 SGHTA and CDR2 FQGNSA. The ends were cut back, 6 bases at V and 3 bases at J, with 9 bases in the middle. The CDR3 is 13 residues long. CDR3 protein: CASSFGGGNTIYF. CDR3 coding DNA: TGTGCCAGCAGTTTTGGGGGTGGAAACACCATATATTTT.

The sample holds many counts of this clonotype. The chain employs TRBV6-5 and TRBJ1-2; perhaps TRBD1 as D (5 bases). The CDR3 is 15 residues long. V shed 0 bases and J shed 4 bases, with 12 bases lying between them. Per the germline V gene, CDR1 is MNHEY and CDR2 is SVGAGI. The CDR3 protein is CASSYSQGAPYGYTF. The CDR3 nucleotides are TGTGCCAGCAGTTACTCCCAGGGAGCCCCCTATGGCTACACCTTC.

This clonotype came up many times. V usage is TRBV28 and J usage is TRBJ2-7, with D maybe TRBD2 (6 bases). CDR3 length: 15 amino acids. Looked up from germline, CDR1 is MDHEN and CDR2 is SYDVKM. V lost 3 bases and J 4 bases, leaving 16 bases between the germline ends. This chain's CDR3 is CASSLIGEDSYEQYF. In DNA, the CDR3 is TGTGCCAGCAGTTTGATAGGGGAGGATTCATACGAGCAGTACTTC.

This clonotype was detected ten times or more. The CDR3 region is CASSTPGYNSPLHF. The CDR3 nucleotides are TGTGCCAGCAGTACCCCAGGCTATAATTCACCCCTCCACTTT. The rearrangement links TRBV27 to TRBJ1-6; D remains unclear. V lost 5 bases, J lost 3 bases, and 8 bases lay in between. Germline assignment: CDR1 MNHEY and CDR2 SMNVEV (reference sequence). The CDR3 covers 14 residues.

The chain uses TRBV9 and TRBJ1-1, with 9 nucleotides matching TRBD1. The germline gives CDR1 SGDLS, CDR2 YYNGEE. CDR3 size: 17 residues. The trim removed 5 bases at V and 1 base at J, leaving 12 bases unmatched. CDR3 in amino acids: CASSKTGQGTGNTEAFF. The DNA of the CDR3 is TGTGCCAGCAGTAAGACGGGACAGGGTACGGGGAACACTGAAGCTTTCTTT.

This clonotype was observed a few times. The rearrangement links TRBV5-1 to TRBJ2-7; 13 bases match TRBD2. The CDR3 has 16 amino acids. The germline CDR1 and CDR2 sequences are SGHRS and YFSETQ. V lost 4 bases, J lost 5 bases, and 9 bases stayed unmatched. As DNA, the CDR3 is TGCGCCAGCAGCGCCGGGACTAGCGGGGATTTAGACGAGCAGTACTTC. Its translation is CASSAGTSGDLDEQYF.

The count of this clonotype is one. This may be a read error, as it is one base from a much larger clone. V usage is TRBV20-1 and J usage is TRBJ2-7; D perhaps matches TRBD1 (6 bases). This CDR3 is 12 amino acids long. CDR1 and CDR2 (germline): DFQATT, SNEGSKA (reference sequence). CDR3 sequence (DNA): TGCAGTGCGGACAGCGGAACCTACGAGCGGTACTTC. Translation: CSADSGTYERYF.

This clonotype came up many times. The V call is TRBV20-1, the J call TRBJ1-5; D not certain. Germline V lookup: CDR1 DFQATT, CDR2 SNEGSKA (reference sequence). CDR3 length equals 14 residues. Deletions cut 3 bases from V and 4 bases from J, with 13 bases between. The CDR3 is CSARVSAANQPQHF. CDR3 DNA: TGCAGTGCTAGGGTCTCGGCAGCGAATCAGCCCCAGCATTTT.

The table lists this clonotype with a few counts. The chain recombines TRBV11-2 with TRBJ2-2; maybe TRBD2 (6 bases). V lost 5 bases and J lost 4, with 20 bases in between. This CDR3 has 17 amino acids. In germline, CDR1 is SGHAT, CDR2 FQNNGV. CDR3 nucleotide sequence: TGTGCCAGCAGCCCGGCTCGGGACTCTAGAGGCACCGGGGAGCTGTTTTTT. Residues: CASSPARDSRGTGELFF.

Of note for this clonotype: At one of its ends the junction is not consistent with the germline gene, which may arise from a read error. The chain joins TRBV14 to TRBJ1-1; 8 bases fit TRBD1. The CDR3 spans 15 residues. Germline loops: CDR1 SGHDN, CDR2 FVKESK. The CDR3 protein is CASSTWTGTNTEAFF. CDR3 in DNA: TGCGCCAGCAGCACCTGGACAGGGACGAACACTGAAGCTTTCTTT.

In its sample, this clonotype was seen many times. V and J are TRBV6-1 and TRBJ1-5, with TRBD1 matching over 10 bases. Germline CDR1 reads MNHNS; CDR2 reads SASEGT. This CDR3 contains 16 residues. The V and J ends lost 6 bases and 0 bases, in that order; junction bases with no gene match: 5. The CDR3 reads CASSPGQGDSNQPQHF. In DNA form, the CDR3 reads TGTGCCAGCAGCCCTGGACAGGGGGATAGCAATCAGCCCCAGCATTTT.

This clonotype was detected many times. The CDR3 loop is CASSPLGQGGTGELFF. CDR3 nucleotide sequence: TGTGCCAGCAGCCCACTCGGACAGGGTGGGACCGGGGAGCTGTTTTTT. The chain employs TRBV4-2 and TRBJ2-2; 8 bases agree with TRBD1. V lost 4 bases and J lost 5; bases outside the gene matches: 9. CDR1 is LGHNA and CDR2 is YNFKEQ in the germline V gene. This CDR3 region has 16 residues.

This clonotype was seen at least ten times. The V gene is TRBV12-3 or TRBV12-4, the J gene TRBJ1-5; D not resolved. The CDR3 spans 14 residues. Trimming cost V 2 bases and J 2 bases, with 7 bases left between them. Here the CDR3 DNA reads TGTGCCAGCAGTTTATCAACGGGCAATCAGCCCCAGCATTTT. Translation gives CASSLSTGNQPQHF.

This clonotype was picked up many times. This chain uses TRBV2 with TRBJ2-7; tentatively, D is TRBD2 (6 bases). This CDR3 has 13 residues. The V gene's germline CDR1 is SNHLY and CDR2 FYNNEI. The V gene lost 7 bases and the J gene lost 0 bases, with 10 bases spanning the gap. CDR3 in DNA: TGTGCCAGCACCAGGGACTTCTCCTACGAGCAGTACTTC. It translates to CASTRDFSYEQYF.

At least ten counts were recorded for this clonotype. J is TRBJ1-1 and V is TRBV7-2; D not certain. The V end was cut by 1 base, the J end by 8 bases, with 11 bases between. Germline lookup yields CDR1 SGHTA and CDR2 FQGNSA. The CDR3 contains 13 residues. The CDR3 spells CASSLVMVPEAFF. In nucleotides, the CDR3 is TGTGCCAGCAGCTTAGTCATGGTTCCAGAAGCTTTCTTT.

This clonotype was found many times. The CDR3 reads CSVAGRSPSEQYF. DNA of the CDR3: TGCAGCGTTGCTGGCCGTTCTCCCTCCGAGCAGTACTTC. This chain uses TRBV29-1 with TRBJ2-7; D ambiguous. This CDR3 spans 13 amino acids. V shed 4 bases and J shed 6 bases, with 16 bases lying between them. Germline loops: CDR1 SQVTM, CDR2 ANQGSEA.